A selection of T cell receptor beta chains follows, all from one sample in a study of siplizumab effects on memory and regulatory T cells. Repertoires were generated with immunoSEQ multiplex PCR, while TCRdb's copy carries only in-frame clones and drops some. The sample lists 95,000 to 130,000 clones, roughly 94% occurring once. Sequencing used non-Treg CD4+ T cells sorted from blood. The receptors here all came from a human donor in good health. CDR3s include the opening cysteine and the closing phenylalanine or tryptophan. The D gene is left open where the match is weak.

cdr3_nt	cdr3_aa	j_call	v_call	d_call
TGTGCCAGTAGTATAGGAGGACAGAAAGAGACCCAGTACTTC	CASSIGGQKETQYF	TRBJ2-5	TRBV19	.
TGTGCCAGTAGTGGGGAAGCCAAAAACATTCAGTACTTC	CASSGEAKNIQYF	TRBJ2-4	TRBV19	.
TGCAGCGTTGAGAGCCTTTCCTACGAGCAGTACTTC	CSVESLSYEQYF	TRBJ2-7	TRBV29-1	.
TGTGCCAGCAGCGGCAGAACCACCTACAATGAGCAGTTCTTC	CASSGRTTYNEQFF	TRBJ2-1	TRBV11-2	.
TGTGCCAGCAGCCTCGCGAGGCCGAGCGATGAGCAGTTCTTC	CASSLARPSDEQFF	TRBJ2-1	TRBV11-2	.
TGTGCCAGCAGACCGCAATGGGACAGTCCCTACGAGCAGTACTTC	CASRPQWDSPYEQYF	TRBJ2-7	TRBV6-5	TRBD1
TGCGCCAGCAGCTTTGGGACTTCGGTCGACGAGCAGTACTTC	CASSFGTSVDEQYF	TRBJ2-7	TRBV5-1	.
TGTGCCAGCAGCCCTCTGACAGACTCTGGAAACACCATATATTTT	CASSPLTDSGNTIYF	TRBJ1-3	TRBV7-8	.
TGTGCCAGTAGTATTCTAGAAGGGACCGGGGAGCTGTTTTTT	CASSILEGTGELFF	TRBJ2-2	TRBV19	.
TGTGCCTCACAGACAGGGCGAGATCGAGAGACCCAGTACTTC	CASQTGRDRETQYF	TRBJ2-5	TRBV10-3	TRBD1
TGTGCCAGCAGCTTAGGAGGGAGAGAGACCCAGTACTTC	CASSLGGRETQYF	TRBJ2-5	TRBV7-9	.
TGTGCCAGCAGCTTAGTATCTGATCGGAGCCATGGCTACACCTTC	CASSLVSDRSHGYTF	TRBJ1-2	TRBV7-2	.
TGTGCCAGCAGCGTAGGAGCAACGAGGTCGAATGAAAAACTGTTTTTT	CASSVGATRSNEKLFF	TRBJ1-4	TRBV9	.
TGTGCCAGCAGCTTCGGGGGACGTTCCTACGAGCAGTACTTC	CASSFGGRSYEQYF	TRBJ2-7	TRBV11-2	.
TGTGCCAGCTCACCGGAAGGGGGAAACTATGGCTACACCTTC	CASSPEGGNYGYTF	TRBJ1-2	TRBV18	.
TGTGCCAGCAGCGTAGAGGCGACAGCGAGATACGAGCAGTACTTC	CASSVEATARYEQYF	TRBJ2-7	TRBV9	.
TGTGCCACCCAAACGACGGTCCCTGGAAACACCATATATTTT	CATQTTVPGNTIYF	TRBJ1-3	TRBV19	.
TGTGCCATCACGGGGACAAAGAACACTGAAGCTTTCTTT	CAITGTKNTEAFF	TRBJ1-1	TRBV10-3	.
TGTGCCATCAGTGACCAGTGGGGGGGGGATCAGCCCCAGCATTTT	CAISDQWGGDQPQHF	TRBJ1-5	TRBV10-3	.
TGTGCCAGCAGCTTAGCGGGAATTAGCACAGATACGCAGTATTTT	CASSLAGISTDTQYF	TRBJ2-3	TRBV7-6	.
TGTGCCAGCAATCATCTCACTAGCGGAAGAGGAGGGACCCAGTACTTC	CASNHLTSGRGGTQYF	TRBJ2-5	TRBV6-7	TRBD2
TGTGCCAGCAGCGACCAAGAGACCCAGTACTTC	CASSDQETQYF	TRBJ2-5	TRBV9	.
TGTGCCAGCAGTTATTACTCTGGGGGAGGGACCCAGTACTTC	CASSYYSGGGTQYF	TRBJ2-5	TRBV6-5	.